This paragraph reports one T cell receptor beta chain. The repertoire was sequenced with immunoSEQ multiplex PCR; TCRdb's copy has only in-frame clones and lacks some. The sample has about 88,000 clones, 90% seen once. This sample was taken from a study of blood T cell repertoires in COVID-19. The sequenced material came from peripheral blood. The source is a man aged 18-30 years with COVID-19, enrolled during active disease.

DNA for the CDR3: TGTGCCAGCTCCGGGACAGGGGGCTCCTATAATTCACCCCTCCACTTT. This encodes CASSGTGGSYNSPLHF. This chain joins TRBV5-5 and TRBJ1-6; 11 nucleotides line up with TRBD1. This CDR3 spans 16 amino acids. V lost 7 bases, J lost 0 bases, and 3 bases stayed unmatched. Germline CDR1 is SGHKS and CDR2 is YYEKEE (reference sequence).